The TCR beta chain described here comes from a study of blood T cell repertoires in COVID-19. On the study more broadly: The United States, Italy and Spain supplied acute and convalescent COVID-19 samples.

The V end lost 4 bases, the J end lost 1 base, and 7 bases lay between the germline ends. This CDR3 contains 13 residues. The germline CDR1 and CDR2 sequences are MDHEN and SYDVKM. Assignments of participants to cohorts depended upon their own reported clinical history. Exposed enrollees had met someone with a PCR-confirmed or clinician-diagnosed COVID-19 case at some point within the 2 weeks before study entry. Profiling relied on immunoSEQ multiplex PCR, and the TCRdb table lists in-frame clones only, not all of them. Of 200,000 to 300,000 clones in the sample, 85% to 90% are singletons; the top ten hold 0.85% to 0.9%.

This receptor was obtained from a man in his fifties who had been exposed to COVID-19. This rearrangement joins TRBV28 to TRBJ1-1; D ambiguous. Sequencing was carried out using PBMCs or T cells enriched from blood (not recorded which). This CDR3 is CASSWRRNTEAFF. The CDR3 DNA reads as TGTGCCAGCAGTTGGAGGCGGAACACTGAAGCTTTCTTT.